Listed below are T cell receptor beta chains from one sample, sequenced in a study of Graves' ophthalmopathy and Graves' hyperthyroidism. TCRdb re-called the multiplex PCR reads through MiXCR, storing one row per CDR3 protein. Counted here are over a million distinct CDR3 sequences, 35% to 45% occurring once; the ten biggest clones make up approximately 10%. The sample taken for sequencing was peripheral blood or thyroid tissue (not recorded which). These TCRs come from an adult man with Graves' hyperthyroidism. The CDR3 runs from the conserved cysteine through the conserved F or W. A D gene is named only where the DNA matches it firmly. The listing skips clone size in some rows; elsewhere it reads once, few, many or a size class.

D	length	V	J	size	DNA	CDR3
TRBD1	13	TRBV6-5	TRBJ1-4	-	TGTGCCAGCAGTTACACAGGGGGTGAAAAACTGTTTTTT	CASSYTGGEKLFF
-	14	TRBV20-1	TRBJ1-4	-	TGCAGTGCTAATTCGGGGAGTTTAGGGGAAAAACTGTTTTTT	CSANSGSLGEKLFF
TRBD1	14	TRBV7-7	TRBJ2-7	-	TGTGCCAGCGGCCGGGACAGCTCCTCCTACGAGCAGTACTTC	CASGRDSSSYEQYF
TRBD1	15	TRBV9	TRBJ2-7	few	TGTGCCAGCAGCGTAGCCGGACAGGGTCTCTACGAGCAGTACTTC	CASSVAGQGLYEQYF
TRBD2	13	TRBV6-6	TRBJ2-5	few	TGTGCCAGTACTCGGGAGGGGGAAGAGACCCAGTACTTC	CASTREGEETQYF
TRBD1	15	TRBV10-2	TRBJ1-2	-	TGCGCCAGTTTCGGGACAGGGGATACTAACTATGGCTACACCTTC	CASFGTGDTNYGYTF
-	16	TRBV6-1	TRBJ1-4	few	TGTGCCAGCAGTTTGGTCCCTGTGGGGGCACGGGAAAAACTGTTTTTT	CASSLVPVGAREKLFF
TRBD1	12	TRBV20-1	TRBJ1-2	many	TGCAGTGCTAGCTACAGGGGCTATGGCTACACCTTC	CSASYRGYGYTF
-	14	TRBV7-9	TRBJ2-7	many	TGTGCCAGCAGCCTAATTGGACAGCCCTACGAGCAGTACTTC	CASSLIGQPYEQYF
-	15	TRBV6-6	TRBJ1-1	many	TGTGCCAGCAGTTACTCGATGTCCATGAACACTGAAGCTTTCTTT	CASSYSMSMNTEAFF